The source of this TCR beta chain is a study of blood T cell repertoires in COVID-19. Clones were read by immunoSEQ multiplex PCR, and TCRdb kept only the in-frame ones, dropping some. The table lists roughly 250,000 clones, 84% of them singletons. Trimming removed 7 bases from V and 6 bases from J; junction bases left unmatched: 14. The CDR3 totals 16 residues. From germline, CDR1 is KGHDR and CDR2 SFDVKD. The V call is TRBV24-1, the J call TRBJ1-2, with 9 nucleotides matching TRBD1. This receptor was taken from a human donor in a cohort sampled during active COVID-19. The sample consisted of peripheral blood. CDR3 in amino acids: CATRTQEGGTGHGYTF. CDR3 coding DNA: TGTGCCACCAGGACCCAAGAGGGTGGGACAGGGCATGGCTACACCTTC.